This T cell receptor (beta chain) was recorded in a study of blood T cell repertoires in COVID-19. The length of the CDR3 is 13 residues. Germline V lookup: CDR1 MNHEY, CDR2 SMNVEV (reference sequence). Trimming removed 3 bases at V and 7 bases at J, with 12 bases between. Only in-frame clones appear in the TCRdb table, and some are missing; sequencing was by immunoSEQ multiplex PCR. The repertoire holds 300,000 or so clones, with around 87% as singletons. Material for sequencing was peripheral blood. The chain couples TRBV27 to TRBJ1-2; D perhaps matches TRBD1 (6 bases). The origin of this receptor is a man aged 65-85 years with acute or convalescent COVID-19. CDR3 DNA: TGTGCCAGCAGTTTTAGGGGGACCAGTGGCTACACCTTC. This encodes CASSFRGTSGYTF.